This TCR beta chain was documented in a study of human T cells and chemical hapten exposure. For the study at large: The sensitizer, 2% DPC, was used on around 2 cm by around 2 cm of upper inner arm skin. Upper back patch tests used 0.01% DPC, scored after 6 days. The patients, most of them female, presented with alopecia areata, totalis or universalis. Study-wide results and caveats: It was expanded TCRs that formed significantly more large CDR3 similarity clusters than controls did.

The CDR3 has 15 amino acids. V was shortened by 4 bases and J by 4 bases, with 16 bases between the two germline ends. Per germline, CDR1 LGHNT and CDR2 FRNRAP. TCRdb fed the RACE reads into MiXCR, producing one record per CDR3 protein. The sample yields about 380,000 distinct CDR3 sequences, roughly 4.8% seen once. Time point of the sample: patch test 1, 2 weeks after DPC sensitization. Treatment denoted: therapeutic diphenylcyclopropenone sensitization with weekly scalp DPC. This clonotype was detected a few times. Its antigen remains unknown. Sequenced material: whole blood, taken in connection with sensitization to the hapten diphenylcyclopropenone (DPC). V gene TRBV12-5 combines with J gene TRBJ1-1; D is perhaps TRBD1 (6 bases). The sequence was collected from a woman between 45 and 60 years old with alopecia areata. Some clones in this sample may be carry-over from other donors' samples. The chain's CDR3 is CASGYSTGYGTEAFF. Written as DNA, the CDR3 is TGTGCTAGTGGTTACTCAACAGGGTATGGCACTGAAGCTTTCTTT. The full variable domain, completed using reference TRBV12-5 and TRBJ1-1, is DARVTQTPRHKVTEMGQEVTMRCQPILGHNTVFWYRQTMMQGLELLAYFRNRAPLDDSGMPKDRFSAEMPDATLATLKIQPSEPRDSAVYFCASGYSTGYGTEAFFGQGTRLTVV.